The 28 T cell receptor beta chains given below trace back to one sample, sequenced in a study of blood T cell repertoires in COVID-19. Using immunoSEQ multiplex PCR, the repertoire was profiled, and TCRdb retains in-frame clones only, with some absent. This table holds roughly 250,000 clones, around 87% found once. Sequencing was performed on PBMCs or T cells enriched from blood (not recorded which). The receptors were sampled from a woman in her forties with acute COVID-19.

The chain links TRBV2 to TRBJ1-2, with 7 bases that match TRBD1. Trimming removed 4 bases from V and 4 bases from J; junction bases left unmatched: 6. The V gene's germline CDR1 is SNHLY and CDR2 FYNNEI. CDR3 length equals 14 residues. This chain's CDR3 is CASSADRVRYGYTF. In DNA form, the CDR3 reads TGTGCCAGCAGTGCCGACAGGGTACGCTATGGCTACACCTTC.

The CDR3: CASKDDRYYTEAFF. In DNA, the CDR3 is TGTGCCAGTAAAGACGACAGGTATTACACTGAAGCTTTCTTT. The chain uses TRBV19 and TRBJ1-1; perhaps TRBD1 as D (6 bases). The CDR3 is 14 residues long. From germline, CDR1 is LNHDA and CDR2 SQIVND (reference sequence). Trimming pared 7 bases from V and 3 bases from J, leaving 15 bases between. The entire variable domain, with the rest obtained from reference TRBV19 and TRBJ1-1, is as follows: DGGITQSPKYLFRKEGQNVTLSCEQNLNHDAMYWYRQDPGQGLRLIYYSQIVNDFQKGDIAEGYSVSREKKESFPLTVTSAQKNPTAFYLCASKDDRYYTEAFFGQGTRLTVV.

In this sample, this clone turned up once. The CDR3 loop reads CASSEQPGQGFGELFF. Written as DNA, the CDR3 is TGTGCCAGCAGCGAACAACCGGGACAGGGGTTCGGGGAGCTGTTTTTT. The J gene is TRBJ2-2, the V gene TRBV14; 10 bases agree with TRBD1. The CDR3 extends over 16 amino acids. J was trimmed by 7 bases and V by 5 bases; bases with no gene match: 10. Germline lookup yields CDR1 SGHDN and CDR2 FVKESK.

The chain carries TRBV9 and TRBJ1-3; the D is unclear. Trimming pared 0 bases from V and 0 bases from J, leaving 7 bases between. CDR3 size: 15 residues. The germline CDR1 and CDR2 sequences are SGDLS and YYNGEE. CDR3 loop: CASSVGGSSGNTIYF. CDR3 sequence (DNA): TGTGCCAGCAGCGTAGGAGGCAGCTCTGGAAACACCATATATTTT.

V usage is TRBV28 and J usage is TRBJ2-1; 10 bases fit TRBD2. Trimming cost V 5 bases and J 0 bases; bases outside gene matches: 10. The CDR3 contains 18 residues. The germline gives CDR1 MDHEN, CDR2 SYDVKM. CDR3 sequence: CASSPWTSGEASYNEQFF. CDR3 in DNA: TGTGCCAGCAGTCCCTGGACTAGCGGAGAAGCCTCCTACAATGAGCAGTTCTTC.

The V gene is TRBV5-4, the J gene TRBJ2-5; 14 bases agree with TRBD2. Losses at the gene ends were 4 bases for V and 4 bases for J; bases not matched to a gene: 3. CDR3 length: 15 residues. Germline CDR1 SGHNT, CDR2 YYREEE (reference sequence). The CDR3 protein is CASSKTSGRVETQYF. In nucleotides, the CDR3 is TGTGCCAGCAGCAAGACTAGCGGGAGGGTAGAGACCCAGTACTTC.

The gene calls are TRBV27 and TRBJ2-3, with no clear D. The CDR3 runs to 14 residues. Germline lookup yields CDR1 MNHEY and CDR2 SMNVEV (reference sequence). V dropped 8 bases and J dropped 0 bases, with 12 bases sitting between them. The CDR3 region is CASSLQTSTDTQYF. The CDR3 bases are TGTGCCAGCTCCCTCCAGACTAGCACAGATACGCAGTATTTT.

CDR3 DNA sequence: TGTGCCAGCGGGAGCTCTGGAAACACCATATATTTT. Encoded protein: CASGSSGNTIYF. The chain carries TRBV3-1 (or the pseudogene TRBV3-2) and TRBJ1-3; D remains ambiguous. This CDR3 comprises 12 residues. Trimming took off 8 bases at V and 0 bases at J, with 5 bases between the two ends. CDR1 is LGHDT and CDR2 is YNNKEL in the germline V gene (reference sequence).

The chain employs TRBV7-8 and TRBJ1-2; 11 nucleotides agree with TRBD1. This CDR3 has 14 residues. The J segment lost 8 bases and the V segment lost 4 bases, leaving 6 bases of the junction unmatched. Germline CDR1 reads SGHVS; CDR2 reads FQNEAQ. CDR3 sequence: CASSSTGTGGGYTF. The CDR3 DNA is TGTGCCAGCAGCTCGACCGGGACAGGGGGAGGCTACACCTTC.

CDR3 in DNA: TGCGCCAGCAGCCAAAGTAGACTAGCGGGCTACAATGAGCAGTTCTTC. Encoded protein: CASSQSRLAGYNEQFF. The chain carries TRBV4-1 and TRBJ2-1; TRBD2 matches 10 bases. Germline-derived CDR1 and CDR2 are MGHRA and YSYEKL. V gave up 2 bases and J gave up 3 bases; unmatched junction bases: 4. The CDR3 runs to 16 residues.

This clone came up once. The V gene is TRBV19, the J gene TRBJ1-2; D possibly corresponds to TRBD1 (5 bases). The CDR3 sequence is 12 residues long. V lost 5 bases and J 5 bases, leaving 9 bases between the germline ends. Germline lookup yields CDR1 LNHDA and CDR2 SQIVND (reference sequence). This CDR3 reads CASSFREYGYTF. The CDR3 DNA reads TGTGCCAGTAGTTTCAGGGAATATGGCTACACCTTC.

The V gene is TRBV30, the J gene TRBJ2-2; no reliable D call. Germline V lookup: CDR1 GTSNPN, CDR2 SVGIG (reference sequence). There are 13 residues in the CDR3. V was clipped by 0 bases and J by 6 bases, with 8 bases between them. This CDR3 reads CAWSVRAAGELFF. CDR3 nucleotides: TGTGCCTGGAGTGTACGAGCTGCCGGGGAGCTGTTTTTT.

The chain carries TRBV6-5 and TRBJ1-3; 9 bases map to TRBD1. The CDR3 sequence is 15 residues long. The junction had 6 bases not matched to a gene; V was cut back by 5 bases and J by 4 bases. Germline V gene data show CDR1 as MNHEY and CDR2 as SVGAGI. The CDR3 bases are TGTGCCAGCAGTCCCGGGACAGGGAGAGGAAACACCATATATTTT. The encoded protein is CASSPGTGRGNTIYF.

The V call is TRBV28, the J call TRBJ2-5; 7 bases map to TRBD1. Losses at the gene ends were 5 bases for V and 2 bases for J; bases not matched to a gene: 8. In germline, CDR1 is MDHEN, CDR2 SYDVKM. The CDR3 covers 15 residues. CDR3 sequence reads: CASSPPGQAQETQYF. In nucleotides, the CDR3 is TGTGCCAGCAGTCCCCCCGGACAGGCGCAAGAGACCCAGTACTTC.

J is TRBJ2-1 and V is TRBV7-9; the match to TRBD2 covers 14 bases. Looked up from germline, CDR1 is SEHNR and CDR2 is FQNEAQ (reference sequence). CDR3 length equals 17 residues. The trim removed 6 bases at V and 6 bases at J, leaving 10 bases unmatched. The CDR3 protein is CASSQGLAGVGRNEQFF. The CDR3 DNA reads as TGTGCCAGCAGTCAGGGACTAGCGGGAGTGGGGCGCAATGAGCAGTTCTTC.

The J gene is TRBJ2-2, the V gene TRBV9; 7 nucleotides line up with TRBD2. Germline V CDR1 and CDR2: SGDLS, YYNGEE. This CDR3 comprises 13 residues. The ends lost 6 bases at V and 7 bases at J; junction bases unmatched: 6. CDR3 sequence reads: CASKAGAVGELFF. CDR3 coding DNA: TGTGCCAGCAAGGCGGGAGCGGTCGGGGAGCTGTTTTTT.

Comments on this clone: Its ends do not fully match the called genes, so a read error is possible. V and J are TRBV7-7 and TRBJ2-1, with 8 positions matching TRBD1. Germline V gives CDR1 SSHAT, CDR2 FNYEAQ (reference sequence). The CDR3 contains 16 residues. As DNA, the CDR3 is TGTGCTAGCAGCTTAGACACAGGGGGGTCCTACAATGAGCAGTTCTTC. It is translated as CASSLDTGGSYNEQFF.

The chain combines TRBV4-1 with TRBJ2-7; 11 nucleotides match TRBD1. CDR1 is MGHRA, CDR2 YSYEKL, per germline. V gave up 3 bases and J gave up 3 bases; unmatched junction bases: 7. CDR3 length: 16 amino acids. The CDR3 reads CASSHAGQGEGYEQYF. The CDR3 DNA follows: TGCGCCAGCAGCCACGCGGGACAGGGGGAAGGCTACGAGCAGTACTTC.

The gene calls are TRBV6-5 and TRBJ1-1; TRBD1 matches at 7 bases. CDR1 and CDR2 from the germline V gene are MNHEY and SVGAGI. The ends lost 7 bases at V and 7 bases at J; junction bases unmatched: 3. The CDR3 covers 11 residues. The CDR3 coding sequence is TGTGCCAGCAATAGACAGGGTGAAGCTTTCTTT. Protein product: CASNRQGEAFF.

The sample holds many counts of this clone. The rearrangement links TRBV6-4 to TRBJ2-1; 7 bases fit TRBD2. After removal of 5 bases from V and 5 bases from J, the junction contained 9 bases not matched to a gene. The CDR3 runs to 15 residues. The germline CDR1 and CDR2 sequences are MRHNA and SNTAGT. The CDR3 reads CASSLESGNHNEQFF. DNA for the CDR3: TGTGCCAGCAGTTTGGAAAGCGGGAACCACAATGAGCAGTTCTTC.

The chain combines TRBV20-1 with TRBJ2-7, with TRBD2 matching over 8 bases. This CDR3 is 15 amino acids long. The V segment lost 3 bases and the J segment 6 bases; nucleotides outside the gene matches: 13. Germline V gives CDR1 DFQATT, CDR2 SNEGSKA (reference sequence). The chain's CDR3 is CSASSLAGTTSEQYF. In nucleotides, the CDR3 is TGCAGTGCTAGTAGTCTAGCGGGCACCACCTCCGAGCAGTACTTC.

The chain has TRBV5-4 and TRBJ2-2; 8 bases match TRBD2. The CDR3 covers 14 residues. V lost 4 bases and J lost 7; bases outside the gene matches: 6. Germline V gives CDR1 SGHNT, CDR2 YYREEE (reference sequence). The CDR3 region is CASSKSGSNGELFF. CDR3 sequence (DNA): TGTGCCAGCAGCAAGAGCGGGAGTAACGGGGAGCTGTTTTTT.

V and J are TRBV7-8 and TRBJ1-3; 8 positions match TRBD1. J lost 1 base, V lost 1 base, and 3 bases had no gene match. CDR3 length: 16 residues. Germline CDR1 and CDR2: SGHVS and FQNEAQ. CDR3 residues: CASSLGDRGSGNTIYF. In DNA form, the CDR3 reads TGTGCCAGCAGCTTAGGAGACAGGGGATCTGGAAACACCATATATTTT.

This chain joins TRBV18 and TRBJ2-3, with D possibly matching TRBD2 (5 bases). CDR1 KGHSH and CDR2 LQKENI come from the germline V gene. The CDR3 extends over 15 amino acids. Trimming took 6 bases from V and 2 from J, leaving 15 bases between them. CDR3 loop: CASSPLGSFTDTQYF. For the CDR3, the DNA is TGTGCCAGCTCGCCCTTGGGGAGCTTCACAGATACGCAGTATTTT. Full variable domain (missing parts from reference TRBV18 and TRBJ2-3): NAGVMQNPRHLVRRRGQEARLRCSPMKGHSHVYWYRQLPEEGLKFMVYLQKENIIDESGMPKERFSAEFPKEGPSILRIQQVVRGDSAAYFCASSPLGSFTDTQYFGPGTRLTVL.

This clone has a single count. CDR3 sequence reads: CASSRTSGYNEQFF. The CDR3 DNA reads as TGTGCCAGCAGTCGGACTAGCGGTTACAATGAGCAGTTCTTC. The rearrangement uses TRBV27 and TRBJ2-1; 10 nucleotides match TRBD2. The germline CDR1 and CDR2 sequences are MNHEY and SMNVEV (reference sequence). There are 14 residues in the CDR3. Trimming cost V 5 bases and J 4 bases; bases outside gene matches: 2.

The chain joins TRBV19 to TRBJ1-5; possible D gene TRBD1, 5 bases. V was cut by 7 bases and J by 4 bases, with 14 bases left in between. This CDR3 is 14 amino acids long. In germline, CDR1 is LNHDA, CDR2 SQIVND (reference sequence). The CDR3 spells CASKGSGRNQPQHF. CDR3 sequence (DNA): TGTGCCAGTAAGGGTTCAGGGAGGAATCAGCCCCAGCATTTT.

Written as DNA, the CDR3 is TGTGCCAGCAGAACGGGAGGACCAGCCAATGAGCAGTTCTTC. This sequence encodes CASRTGGPANEQFF. V is TRBV2 and J is TRBJ2-1; 7 bases agree with TRBD2. The CDR3 sequence is 14 residues long. The V gene's germline CDR1 is SNHLY and CDR2 FYNNEI. With 6 bases clipped from V and 6 bases from J, the junction kept 8 bases outside the gene matches.

The chain links TRBV3-1 (or the pseudogene TRBV3-2) to TRBJ2-7, with 10 bases aligning to TRBD2. V shed 8 bases, J shed 0 bases, and the junction held 10 bases outside the gene matches. CDR3 length equals 16 residues. From germline, CDR1 is LGHDT and CDR2 YNNKEL (reference sequence). The CDR3 sequence: CASGDGLADPSYEQYF. The CDR3, as DNA: TGTGCCAGCGGGGATGGACTAGCGGACCCCTCCTACGAGCAGTACTTC.